This entry lists 3 T cell receptor beta chains sequenced from one sample in a study of identical twins. A single record per CDR3 protein comes from TCRdb applying MiXCR to the 5' RACE reads. The table has about 530,000 distinct CDR3 sequences, approximately 20% seen once; the top ten hold 0.48%. A further study also used this sample, focusing on yellow fever vaccine responses in identical twins.

The material sequenced was CD4+ T cells sorted from blood. The receptor set was obtained from a woman between 18 and 29 years old in good health.

This sequence joins TRBV7-8 and TRBJ2-3; the match to TRBD2 covers 8 bases. The CDR3 contains 17 residues. From germline, CDR1 is SGHVS and CDR2 FQNEAQ. V lost 4 bases to trimming and J lost 2 bases; unmatched junction nucleotides: 11. Here the CDR3 reads CASSSSGSGGITDTQYF. The CDR3 DNA reads TGTGCCAGCAGCTCCAGCGGGTCGGGAGGGATCACAGATACGCAGTATTTT.

This clonotype was seen a handful of times. The chain is built from TRBV11-2 and TRBJ2-7; no definite D call. Germline loops: CDR1 SGHAT, CDR2 FQNNGV. V lost 8 bases to trimming and J lost 7 bases, with 15 bases between them. The CDR3 has 12 amino acids. The CDR3 coding sequence is TGTGCCAGCTCCCTCCCGGGTCGGGAGCAGTACGTC. Its translation is CASSLPGREQYV.

The chain employs TRBV10-3 and TRBJ2-7, with a tentative D call TRBD2 (5 bases). This CDR3 is 14 amino acids long. Trimming removed 6 bases from V and 0 bases from J, with 12 bases in between. CDR1 is ENHRY and CDR2 is SYGVKD in the germline V gene. As DNA, the CDR3 is TGTGCCATCAGGGGAGATCGGGGCTCCTACGAGCAGTACGTC. This translates into CAIRGDRGSYEQYV.